Following are 31 T cell receptor beta chains from one sample sequenced in a study of identical twins. TCRdb recomputed calls from the 5' RACE reads with MiXCR, one row per CDR3 protein. The sample has more than 1.5 million distinct CDR3 sequences; about 32% are singletons. The specimen sequenced was cord blood. Receptor source: a newborn girl in good health.

Note on this clonotype: A much larger clone sits a single nucleotide away, making a read error possible. J is TRBJ2-5 and V is TRBV27, with no clear D. The CDR3 loop spans 15 amino acids. V was pared by 7 bases and J by 11 bases, with 26 bases between. From germline, CDR1 is MNHEY and CDR2 SMNVEV (reference sequence). The CDR3 loop reads CASNKGAPTYNEQYF. DNA of the CDR3: TGTGCCAGCAATAAAGGAGCGCCTACCTACAATGAGCAGTACTTC.

This chain uses TRBV6-5 with TRBJ2-1; 12 bases map to TRBD2. CDR1 MNHEY and CDR2 SVGAGI come from the germline V gene. The length of the CDR3 is 20 residues. V shed 0 bases, J shed 7 bases, and the junction held 16 bases outside the gene matches. The DNA for the CDR3 is TGTGCCAGCAGTTACTCCTGCCCTAGCGGGGGGGCCAGGTGGGCGAATGAGCAGTTCTTC. Translated, it gives CASSYSCPSGGARWANEQFF.

A word on this clonotype: The junction and the germline gene differ at one end; a read error may be behind it. The V and J genes are TRBV29-1 and TRBJ2-1; D may be TRBD1 (7 bases). CDR1 and CDR2 (germline): SQVTM, ANQGSEA. This CDR3 region has 15 residues. The CDR3 DNA is TGCAGCGTTGGGCGAACAGGGGCGGGGAACAATAAGCAGTTCTTC. It yields the protein CSVGRTGAGNNKQFF.

The chain couples TRBV7-2 to TRBJ2-1, with 11 positions matching TRBD2. The ends lost 10 bases at V and 4 bases at J; junction bases unmatched: 3. The CDR3 length is 13 residues. Germline V CDR1 and CDR2: SGHTA, FQGNSA. DNA of the CDR3: TGTGCCACGGGACTAGCGGTTTACAATGAGCAGTTCTTC. This sequence encodes CATGLAVYNEQFF.

This clonotype has a single count. The V and J genes are TRBV5-1 and TRBJ2-1, with 7 bases identical to TRBD2. Near its end, the DNA agrees better with TRBJ2-7, so the J call may be wrong. CDR3 length: 17 amino acids. Germline V gene lookup returns CDR1 SGHRS and CDR2 YFSETQ. CDR3 bases: TGCGCCAGCAGCTTGGGGGGGACGACTAGCTCCTACAATGAGCAGTACTTC. Its protein is CASSLGGTTSSYNEQYF.

This clonotype was seen more than once but under ten times. The chain carries TRBV6-5 and TRBJ2-5; D may be TRBD1 (6 bases). CDR3 length: 15 amino acids. CDR1 and CDR2 (germline): MNHEY, SVGAGI. Trimming stripped 0 bases from V and 2 bases from J, with 10 bases between. The CDR3, as DNA: TGTGCCAGCAGTTACTCAGGGACACTTCAAGAGACCCAGTACTTC. Protein product: CASSYSGTLQETQYF.

This clonotype was counted only a few times. This chain uses TRBV4-2 with TRBJ1-4; TRBD1 matches at 7 bases. This CDR3 region has 15 residues. Germline CDR1 LGHNA, CDR2 YNFKEQ. V lost 6 bases to trimming and J lost 0 bases; unmatched junction nucleotides: 4. The CDR3 DNA follows: TGTGCCAGCAGGACAGGGTTTGCAACTAATGAAAAACTGTTTTTT. Protein sequence: CASRTGFATNEKLFF.

This clonotype was observed a handful of times. The chain uses TRBV28 and TRBJ2-3; no firm D call. The V end lost 4 bases, the J end lost 1 base, and 6 bases lay between the germline ends. The CDR3 runs to 13 residues. The germline gives CDR1 MDHEN, CDR2 SYDVKM. The CDR3, as DNA: TGTGCCAGCAGTTGGAAACGCACAGATACGCAGTATTTT. It translates to CASSWKRTDTQYF.

The chain employs TRBV9 and TRBJ2-2; 10 bases are shared with TRBD2. V trimming: 0 bases; J trimming: 4 bases; junction bases outside the gene matches: 6. CDR3 length: 17 amino acids. Germline lookup yields CDR1 SGDLS and CDR2 YYNGEE. The CDR3 spells CASSVGPSGRGTGELFF. The CDR3 region has the DNA TGTGCCAGCAGCGTAGGGCCCAGCGGGAGGGGCACCGGGGAGCTGTTTTTT.

This clonotype was seen more than once but under ten times. The gene calls are TRBV5-1 and TRBJ2-3, with TRBD2 matching 9 bases. CDR3 length: 14 amino acids. Trimming took 6 bases from V and 3 from J; bases not matched to a gene: 5. Germline-derived CDR1 and CDR2 are SGHRS and YFSETQ. The CDR3 nucleotides are TGCGCCAGCAACAGCGGGGGGCCAACAGATACGCAGTATTTT. It specifies CASNSGGPTDTQYF.

This clonotype was observed at least ten times. CDR3 DNA: TGTGCCAGCAGTTCACGCAGCCTATATGGCTACACCTTC. Amino acids: CASSSRSLYGYTF. This sequence joins TRBV27 and TRBJ1-2, with no clear D. CDR3 length equals 13 residues. Deletions cut 4 bases from V and 5 bases from J, with 11 bases between. The germline CDR1 and CDR2 sequences are MNHEY and SMNVEV (reference sequence).

The chain links TRBV3-1 to TRBJ1-6; 9 nucleotides line up with TRBD1. The CDR3 extends over 14 amino acids. The germline V gene has CDR1 LGHDT and CDR2 YNNKEL (reference sequence). V shed 5 bases, J shed 9 bases, and the junction held 5 bases outside the gene matches. CDR3 bases: TGTGCCAGCAGCTACGGACAGGGGACTTCACCCCTCCACTTT. Its translation is CASSYGQGTSPLHF.

V and J are TRBV6-1 and TRBJ1-1, with TRBD1 matching 7 bases. The V and J ends lost 4 bases and 3 bases, in that order; junction bases with no gene match: 5. This CDR3 region has 14 residues. Germline V gives CDR1 MNHNS, CDR2 SASEGT. CDR3 nucleotide sequence: TGTGCCAGCAGTGCTCCGGACAGGCACACTGAAGCTTTCTTT. Translating it yields CASSAPDRHTEAFF.

This clonotype came up a few times. The chain employs TRBV5-5 and TRBJ2-1; 13 positions match TRBD2. V lost 4 bases and J lost 2; bases outside the gene matches: 6. This CDR3 comprises 17 residues. The germline CDR1 and CDR2 sequences are SGHKS and YYEKEE (reference sequence). CDR3 amino acids: CASSVLAGGPPYNEQFF. Written as DNA, the CDR3 is TGTGCCAGCAGCGTACTAGCGGGGGGGCCGCCCTACAATGAGCAGTTCTTC.

J is TRBJ2-2 and V is TRBV14; D not resolved. V shed 0 bases and J shed 7 bases, with 9 bases lying between them. The CDR3 is 14 amino acids. Germline V gene data show CDR1 as SGHDN and CDR2 as FVKESK. CDR3 coding DNA: TGTGCCAGCAGCCAAGAGTTAGATCACGGGGAGCTGTTTTTT. This sequence encodes CASSQELDHGELFF.

The chain has TRBV2 and TRBJ1-6, with TRBD1 matching 8 bases. Trimming removed 6 bases from V and 7 bases from J; junction bases left unmatched: 17. This CDR3 is 18 amino acids long. Germline V lookup: CDR1 SNHLY, CDR2 FYNNEI. CDR3 sequence reads: CASSHTSQGARKNSPLHF. CDR3 DNA sequence: TGTGCCAGCAGCCACACGAGCCAGGGGGCGCGTAAGAATTCACCCCTCCACTTT.

The chain couples TRBV27 to TRBJ2-1, with 7 bases identical to TRBD1. V shed 4 bases, J shed 13 bases, and the junction held 10 bases outside the gene matches. Germline values: CDR1 MNHEY, CDR2 SMNVEV (reference sequence). CDR3 length: 13 amino acids. Here the CDR3 DNA reads TGTGCCAGCAGTTCGGGACAGCTAAGAAAACAGTTCTTC. Amino acid sequence: CASSSGQLRKQFF.

Worth noting for this clonotype: A much larger clone lies a single base off, so this may be a read error. V usage is TRBV2 and J usage is TRBJ1-1, with TRBD1 identical over 9 bases. The J segment lost 4 bases and the V segment lost 4 bases, leaving 4 bases of the junction unmatched. Germline V gene lookup returns CDR1 SNHLY and CDR2 FYNNEI. The length of the CDR3 is 14 residues. Here the CDR3 DNA reads TGTGCCAGCAGTGCCGGGACAGGGACCACTGAAGCTTTCTTT. Its translation is CASSAGTGTTEAFF.

The chain carries TRBV12-3 or TRBV12-4 and TRBJ2-3, with 12 nucleotides matching TRBD2. V lost 3 bases to trimming and J lost 3 bases; unmatched junction nucleotides: 7. This CDR3 is 17 amino acids long. CDR3 residues: CASSLIRLAGETDTQYF. CDR3 nucleotide sequence: TGTGCCAGCAGTTTGATTCGACTAGCGGGAGAAACAGATACGCAGTATTTT.

The chain recombines TRBV20-1 with TRBJ2-5, with D hard to call. This CDR3 spans 15 amino acids. V was shortened by 6 bases and J by 2 bases, with 19 bases between the two germline ends. CDR1 is DFQATT, CDR2 SNEGSKA, per germline (reference sequence). The CDR3 nucleotides read TGCAGTGCCCCGCAGTTAGGGTCTTTACAAGAGACCCAGTACTTC. This codes for CSAPQLGSLQETQYF.

J is TRBJ2-3 and V is TRBV27; D assignment may be TRBD1 or TRBD2 (6 bases each). The CDR3 consists of 18 residues. The germline V gene encodes CDR1 MNHEY and CDR2 SMNVEV (reference sequence). V lost 5 bases, J lost 2 bases, and 23 bases lay in between. As DNA, the CDR3 is TGTGCCAGCAGTCCAACGGGGGCAGTTTTCCTAAACACAGATACGCAGTATTTT. It translates to CASSPTGAVFLNTDTQYF.

This clonotype was counted a few times. Here the CDR3 reads CASSYRDSRPNEQFF. The CDR3 DNA reads TGTGCCAGCAGTTACCGGGACAGCCGCCCCAATGAGCAGTTCTTC. The rearrangement links TRBV9 to TRBJ2-1, with 7 bases lining up with TRBD1. Per the germline V gene, CDR1 is SGDLS and CDR2 is YYNGEE. CDR3 length: 15 amino acids. With 5 bases clipped from V and 6 bases from J, the junction kept 11 bases outside the gene matches. The whole variable domain, remainder taken from reference TRBV9 and TRBJ2-1, is DSGVTQTPKHLITATGQRVTLRCSPRSGDLSVYWYQQSLDQGLQFLIQYYNGEERAKGNILERFSAQQFPDLHSELNLSSLELGDSALYFCASSYRDSRPNEQFFGPGTRLTVL.

The table lists this clonotype with a few counts. The chain uses TRBV3-1 and TRBJ2-2; the D is unclear. Germline V gene lookup returns CDR1 LGHDT and CDR2 YNNKEL (reference sequence). CDR3 length: 12 residues. V dropped 1 base and J dropped 7 bases, with 4 bases sitting between them. The CDR3: CASSQGVGELFF. Written as DNA, the CDR3 is TGTGCCAGCAGCCAAGGGGTCGGGGAGCTGTTTTTT.

Worth noting for this clonotype: With a much larger clone just one base away, this may be a read error. The chain recombines TRBV29-1 with TRBJ1-2; D is unclear. The V gene's germline CDR1 is SQVTM and CDR2 ANQGSEA. The ends were cut back, 6 bases at V and 4 bases at J, with 15 bases in the middle. The CDR3 covers 13 residues. The CDR3, as DNA: TGCAGCGTCGCCCAGGCCTTTAGCTATGGCTACACCTTC. Translating gives CSVAQAFSYGYTF.

This clonotype was recorded a few times. The chain uses TRBV28 and TRBJ2-7, with D perhaps assigned TRBD1 or TRBD2 (5 bases each). This CDR3 comprises 12 residues. Germline CDR1 and CDR2: MDHEN and SYDVKM. V lost 6 bases, J lost 2 bases, and 8 bases lay in between. CDR3 nucleotide sequence: TGTGCCAGCAGGGGACCCCCCTACGAGCAGTACTTC. This encodes CASRGPPYEQYF.

The chain couples TRBV20-1 to TRBJ2-7; 7 nucleotides match TRBD2. V shed 6 bases, J shed 0 bases, and the junction held 8 bases outside the gene matches. The CDR3 spans 14 residues. The germline V gene encodes CDR1 DFQATT and CDR2 SNEGSKA (reference sequence). In nucleotides, the CDR3 is TGCAGTGCGAGAAGCGGGGTCTCCTCCTACGAGCAGTACTTC. As protein: CSARSGVSSYEQYF.

About this clonotype itself: One end of the junction does not line up with germline, which may come from a read error. The CDR3 nucleotides are TGTGCCAGCAGCTTAAAATACGGATCTAGCTCCTACGATGAGCAGTTCTTC. It is translated as CASSLKYGSSSYDEQFF. This chain connects TRBV7-9 to TRBJ2-1; tentative D call: TRBD2 (5 bases). From germline, CDR1 is SEHNR and CDR2 FQNEAQ (reference sequence). The CDR3 length is 17 residues.

A few counts support this clonotype. The CDR3 sequence: CASSLGGTAVYGYTF. The CDR3 DNA sequence: TGTGCCAGCAGCTTAGGAGGGACAGCCGTCTATGGCTACACCTTC. The genes are TRBV7-2 and TRBJ1-2, with TRBD1 matching over 7 bases. Germline V gives CDR1 SGHTA, CDR2 FQGNSA. The CDR3 has 15 amino acids. After removal of 1 base from V and 4 bases from J, the junction contained 6 bases not matched to a gene.

The table lists this clonotype with a few counts. The chain combines TRBV12-5 with TRBJ1-2; D is unclear. Between the trimmed V and J ends, which lost 6 bases and 4 bases, there was a span of 9 bases. The CDR3 has 12 residues. Looked up from germline, CDR1 is LGHNT and CDR2 is FRNRAP. The CDR3 DNA reads TGTGCTAGTGGGCCCTCCCGCTATGGCTACACCTTC. This encodes CASGPSRYGYTF. The complete variable domain, with remaining parts taken from reference TRBV12-5 and TRBJ1-2, reads DARVTQTPRHKVTEMGQEVTMRCQPILGHNTVFWYRQTMMQGLELLAYFRNRAPLDDSGMPKDRFSAEMPDATLATLKIQPSEPRDSAVYFCASGPSRYGYTFGSGTRLTVV.

The rearrangement joins TRBV30 to TRBJ1-5, with a weak D call TRBD1 (6 bases). Per the germline V gene, CDR1 is GTSNPN and CDR2 is SVGIG (reference sequence). Trimming removed 7 bases at V and 5 bases at J, with 12 bases between. The CDR3 consists of 12 residues. The CDR3 region is CAYDAGDQPQHF. The CDR3 region has the DNA TGTGCCTACGACGCAGGGGATCAGCCCCAGCATTTT.

The chain links TRBV4-2 to TRBJ1-6, with TRBD1 as a possible D gene (5 bases). The CDR3 sequence is 14 residues long. Germline-derived CDR1 and CDR2 are LGHNA and YNFKEQ. Trimming removed 5 bases at V and 8 bases at J, with 13 bases between. CDR3 in DNA: TGTGCCAGCAGCAAGGTTGCGGGGGATTCACCCCTCCACTTT. The encoded protein is CASSKVAGDSPLHF.